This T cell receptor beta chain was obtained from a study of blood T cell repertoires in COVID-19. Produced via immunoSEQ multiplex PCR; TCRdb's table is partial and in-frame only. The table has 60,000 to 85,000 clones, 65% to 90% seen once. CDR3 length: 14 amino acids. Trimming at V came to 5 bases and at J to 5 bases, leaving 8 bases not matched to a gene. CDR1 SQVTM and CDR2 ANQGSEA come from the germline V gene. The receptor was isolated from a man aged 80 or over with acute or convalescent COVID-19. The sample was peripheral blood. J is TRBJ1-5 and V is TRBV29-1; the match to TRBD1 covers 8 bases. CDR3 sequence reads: CSVRTGYGDQPQHF. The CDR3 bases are TGCAGCGTTCGGACAGGGTATGGGGATCAGCCCCAGCATTTT. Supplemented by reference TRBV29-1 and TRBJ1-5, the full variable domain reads SAVISQKPSRDICQRGTSLTIQCQVDSQVTMMFWYRQQPGQSLTLIATANQGSEATYESGFVIDKFPISRPNLTFSTLTVSNMSPEDSSIYLCSVRTGYGDQPQHFGDGTRLSIL.